The rows below give T cell receptor beta chains drawn from one sample of a study of early T cells in non-severe SARS-CoV-2 infection. From the 5' RACE reads, TCRdb called clonotypes with MiXCR, one entry per CDR3 protein. The data show tens of thousands of distinct CDR3 sequences, 4% to 5.5% seen once. The source material was whole blood. These receptors all come from an adult who was a healthcare worker with PCR-confirmed SARS-CoV-2 infection or an uninfected control (not recorded which). CDR3s include the opening cysteine and the closing phenylalanine or tryptophan. A D gene is named only where the DNA matches it firmly. A row's size may be missing; if present it is once, few, many or a size class.

J: TRBJ2-1
D: TRBD2
size: many
V: TRBV2
CDR3: CACHLSGGERKQFF
DNA: TGTGCGTGCCATCTGTCGGGAGGTGAGCGGAAGCAGTTCTTC

J: TRBJ2-7
D: TRBD2
size: many
V: TRBV7-8
CDR3: CASSGGLALTYEQYF
DNA: TGTGCCAGCAGCGGGGGACTAGCGTTAACTTACGAGCAGTACTTC

J: TRBJ2-5
D: .
size: .
V: TRBV10-3
CDR3: CAITADGKETQYF
DNA: TGTGCCATCACCGCGGACGGAAAAGAGACCCAGTACTTC

J: TRBJ1-5
D: .
size: many
V: TRBV4-2
CDR3: CASSQVVGGVNQPQHF
DNA: TGTGCCAGCAGCCAAGTCGTCGGAGGGGTGAATCAGCCCCAGCATTTT

J: TRBJ1-2
D: .
size: many
V: TRBV5-4
CDR3: CASSLTAGDYGYTF
DNA: TGTGCCAGCAGCTTGACTGCAGGGGACTATGGCTACACCTTC

J: TRBJ1-1
D: TRBD1
size: .
V: TRBV5-4
CDR3: CASSRLQGGTEAFF
DNA: TGTGCCAGCAGCCGGCTCCAGGGGGGGACTGAAGCTTTCTTT

J: TRBJ2-1
D: .
size: many
V: TRBV7-9
CDR3: CASSSGGYNEQFF
DNA: TGTGCCAGCAGCTCAGGGGGGTACAATGAGCAGTTCTTC

J: TRBJ1-1
D: .
size: .
V: TRBV11-2
CDR3: CASSLRGAETEAFF
DNA: TGTGCCAGCAGCTTACGGGGGGCAGAAACTGAAGCTTTCTTT

J: TRBJ2-2
D: TRBD2
size: many
V: TRBV11-2
CDR3: CASSFGLAGELFF
DNA: TGTGCCAGCAGCTTTGGACTAGCCGGGGAGCTGTTTTTT

J: TRBJ1-2
D: .
size: .
V: TRBV7-3
CDR3: CASTRQSGTNYGYTF
DNA: TGTGCCAGCACCCGACAATCGGGCACTAACTATGGCTACACCTTC

J: TRBJ2-3
D: .
size: many
V: TRBV5-1
CDR3: CASSEGDPSTDTQYF
DNA: TGCGCCAGCAGCGAGGGGGACCCTAGCACAGATACGCAGTATTTT

J: TRBJ1-1
D: TRBD1
size: few
V: TRBV4-3
CDR3: CASSQTDRDRMCPRLCTEAFF
DNA: TGCGCCAGCAGCCAAACAGACAGGGACCGTATGTGCCCGCGATTATGCACTGAAGCTTTCTTT

J: TRBJ2-2
D: .
size: many
V: TRBV7-2
CDR3: CASSQGQTGELFF
DNA: TGTGCCAGCAGCCAGGGACAAACCGGGGAGCTGTTTTTT

J: TRBJ2-3
D: TRBD2
size: many
V: TRBV28
CDR3: CASTGGFGTDTQYF
DNA: TGTGCCAGCACCGGGGGGTTCGGCACAGATACGCAGTATTTT

J: TRBJ2-7
D: .
size: many
V: TRBV18
CDR3: CASSPVGGIYEQYF
DNA: TGTGCCAGCTCACCCGTCGGCGGTATCTACGAGCAGTACTTC

J: TRBJ2-7
D: TRBD2
size: many
V: TRBV20-1
CDR3: CSARISGRPYEQYF
DNA: TGCAGTGCTAGGATTAGCGGGAGGCCCTACGAGCAGTACTTC

J: TRBJ2-7
D: .
size: many
V: TRBV6-5
CDR3: CASKPSEAEQYF
DNA: TGTGCCAGCAAGCCATCGGAGGCCGAGCAGTACTTC

J: TRBJ2-1
D: .
size: many
V: TRBV7-9
CDR3: CASSFSLSYNEQFF
DNA: TGTGCCAGCAGCTTCAGTCTCTCCTACAATGAGCAGTTCTTC

J: TRBJ1-1
D: TRBD1
size: .
V: TRBV10-3
CDR3: CAIKRGQGGDYTEAFF
DNA: TGTGCCATCAAAAGAGGACAGGGCGGGGATTACACTGAAGCTTTCTTT